These 24 T cell receptor beta chains originate from one sample sequenced in a study of blood T cell repertoires in COVID-19. The table came from immunoSEQ multiplex PCR; TCRdb's copy has only in-frame clones and leaves some out. This sample has about 51,000 clones, with around 84% found just once. The specimen was peripheral blood. Receptor source: a man older than 75 with active COVID-19.

Of note for this clone: This same CDR3 is encoded by further DNA sequences in the sample. The chain is built from TRBV4-3 and TRBJ2-7, with D hard to call. This CDR3 spans 15 amino acids. Germline V gives CDR1 LGHNA, CDR2 YSLEER. Between the trimmed V and J ends, which lost 1 base and 0 bases, there was a span of 10 bases. Here the CDR3 reads CASSQGSTLSYEQYF. CDR3 DNA: TGCGCCAGCAGCCAAGGTAGTACCCTCTCCTACGAGCAGTACTTC.

The rearrangement joins TRBV2 to TRBJ1-1; D not certain. This CDR3 comprises 13 residues. Trimming pared 5 bases from V and 1 base from J, leaving 8 bases between. The germline V gene encodes CDR1 SNHLY and CDR2 FYNNEI. The CDR3 sequence is CASSRDKNTEAFF. The CDR3 DNA is TGTGCCAGCAGTAGAGACAAGAACACTGAAGCTTTCTTT.

This clone was seen just once. The chain uses TRBV10-3 and TRBJ2-4, with 9 bases identical to TRBD1. V trimming: 4 bases; J trimming: 8 bases; junction bases outside the gene matches: 6. The CDR3 contains 14 residues. Germline-derived CDR1 and CDR2 are ENHRY and SYGVKD. CDR3 sequence: CAISGGQGLDIQYF. CDR3 nucleotide sequence: TGTGCCATCAGTGGGGGACAGGGCCTGGACATTCAGTACTTC.

The rearrangement links TRBV18 to TRBJ2-7; a possible D gene is TRBD2 (6 bases). Trimming stripped 3 bases from V and 6 bases from J, with 18 bases between. Germline lookup yields CDR1 KGHSH and CDR2 LQKENI. The CDR3 is made up of 15 amino acids. CDR3 in amino acids: CASSPPGVSFGEQYF. CDR3 in DNA: TGTGCCAGCTCACCCCCGGGGGTTTCGTTCGGCGAGCAGTACTTC.

This clone was observed a few times. The gene calls are TRBV30 and TRBJ2-7; weak D call: TRBD2 (7 bases). Germline V lookup: CDR1 GTSNPN, CDR2 SVGIG (reference sequence). V was clipped by 2 bases and J by 4 bases, with 12 bases between them. The CDR3 sequence is 13 residues long. CDR3 loop: CAWSPGGAYEQYF. CDR3 nucleotide sequence: TGTGCCTGGAGTCCGGGGGGCGCGTACGAGCAGTACTTC.

This chain connects TRBV7-9 to TRBJ2-1, with 11 bases matching TRBD2. The ends lost 4 bases at V and 15 bases at J; junction bases unmatched: 5. Germline-derived CDR1 and CDR2 are SEHNR and FQNEAQ (reference sequence). The CDR3 extends over 12 amino acids. CDR3 bases: TGTGCCAGCAGCTCAAGTCTAGCGGGAGGGTTCTTC. It codes for CASSSSLAGGFF.

This chain joins TRBV19 and TRBJ1-1, with D maybe TRBD1 (5 bases). Looked up from germline, CDR1 is LNHDA and CDR2 is SQIVND (reference sequence). The ends were cut back, 10 bases at V and 4 bases at J, with 16 bases in the middle. The CDR3 totals 13 residues. The CDR3, as DNA: TGTGCCACAGGGATTGCTGGTGGCACTGAAGCTTTCTTT. Protein: CATGIAGGTEAFF.

The V call is TRBV3-1 (or the pseudogene TRBV3-2), the J call TRBJ2-1; TRBD1 agrees at 7 bases. This CDR3 spans 16 amino acids. V lost 6 bases to trimming and J lost 1 base; unmatched junction nucleotides: 9. Germline V gene lookup returns CDR1 LGHDT and CDR2 YNNKEL (reference sequence). The CDR3 coding sequence is TGTGCCAGCAGTCGAACAGGGGTGGCTTCCTACAATGAGCAGTTCTTC. It encodes CASSRTGVASYNEQFF.

The chain recombines TRBV6-5 with TRBJ1-1; 8 bases line up with TRBD1. Germline V gene lookup returns CDR1 MNHEY and CDR2 SVGAGI. There are 15 residues in the CDR3. The V and J ends lost 0 bases and 10 bases, in that order; junction bases with no gene match: 10. In DNA, the CDR3 is TGTGCCAGCAGTTACTCGGGGCCCCAGGGGGCCCGAGCTTTCTTT. It translates to CASSYSGPQGARAFF.

The chain links TRBV7-2 to TRBJ2-1, with D possibly being TRBD1 (6 bases). Trimming took off 4 bases at V and 10 bases at J, with 8 bases between the two ends. The CDR3 sequence is 11 residues long. CDR1 and CDR2 (germline): SGHTA, FQGNSA. The CDR3 DNA follows: TGTGCCAGCAGCTCCGGGACAGAGCAGTTCTTC. Its translation: CASSSGTEQFF.

The chain employs TRBV6-5 and TRBJ1-1; D ambiguous. Germline lookup yields CDR1 MNHEY and CDR2 SVGAGI. V lost 4 bases and J lost 6, with 21 bases in between. The CDR3 contains 16 residues. The CDR3 bases are TGTGCCAGCAGTTTAAATCTCGGAGCTGGCGTCCCTGAAGCTTTCTTT. Protein sequence: CASSLNLGAGVPEAFF.

The chain has TRBV19 and TRBJ2-7; TRBD2 matches at 8 bases. Trimming cost V 5 bases and J 4 bases; bases outside gene matches: 13. CDR3 length: 16 residues. Germline CDR1 is LNHDA and CDR2 is SQIVND (reference sequence). For the CDR3, the DNA is TGTGCCAGTAGTGCGACCGGGGGGGCGGCGAGTTACGAGCAGTACTTC. Protein product: CASSATGGAASYEQYF. Filled out from reference TRBV19 and TRBJ2-7, the complete variable domain reads DGGITQSPKYLFRKEGQNVTLSCEQNLNHDAMYWYRQDPGQGLRLIYYSQIVNDFQKGDIAEGYSVSREKKESFPLTVTSAQKNPTAFYLCASSATGGAASYEQYFGPGTRLTVT.

This chain links TRBV28 with TRBJ2-7; 8 bases agree with TRBD1. Looked up from germline, CDR1 is MDHEN and CDR2 is SYDVKM. With V trimmed by 4 bases and J by 3 bases, 8 bases remained unmatched. The CDR3 sequence is 15 residues long. The CDR3 nucleotides are TGTGCCAGCAGTTCTAGTTGGACAGGGAACTACGAGCAGTACTTC. Protein product: CASSSSWTGNYEQYF. The full variable domain, its missing parts supplied by reference TRBV28 and TRBJ2-7, is DVKVTQSSRYLVKRTGEKVFLECVQDMDHENMFWYRQDPGLGLRLIYFSYDVKMKEKGDIPEGYSVSREKKERFSLILESASTNQTSMYLCASSSSWTGNYEQYFGPGTRLTVT.

This rearrangement joins TRBV5-4 to TRBJ2-1; 7 bases are shared with TRBD1. Germline CDR1 reads SGHNT; CDR2 reads YYREEE (reference sequence). J gave up 3 bases and V 0 bases, and 9 bases lay outside the gene matches. The CDR3 runs to 17 residues. CDR3 DNA sequence: TGTGCCAGCAGCTTGGGACAGGGTTTGGGAAACTACAATGAGCAGTTCTTC. It specifies CASSLGQGLGNYNEQFF.

The chain carries TRBV27 and TRBJ2-3, with D possibly TRBD2 on 5 matching bases. The CDR3 sequence is 15 residues long. Germline loops: CDR1 MNHEY, CDR2 SMNVEV (reference sequence). Between the trimmed V and J ends, which lost 0 bases and 1 base, there was a span of 8 bases. The CDR3 nucleotides read TGTGCCAGCAGTTTATCTCGGGGTGGCACAGATACGCAGTATTTT. Translated: CASSLSRGGTDTQYF.

The chain employs TRBV7-2 and TRBJ2-4; maybe TRBD1 (6 bases). This CDR3 contains 12 residues. Germline V gives CDR1 SGHTA, CDR2 FQGNSA. V lost 5 bases and J lost 12, with 14 bases in between. CDR3 in DNA: TGTGCCAGCAGCGGGCGAGACAGGCATCAGTACTTC. It is translated as CASSGRDRHQYF.

The rearrangement joins TRBV3-1 (or the pseudogene TRBV3-2) to TRBJ1-2; TRBD1 is a possible D gene (5 bases). V gave up 1 base and J gave up 2 bases, with 14 bases separating them. This CDR3 spans 16 amino acids. The germline V gene encodes CDR1 LGHDT and CDR2 YNNKEL (reference sequence). The CDR3 is CASSQGAGIGNYGYTF. In DNA form, the CDR3 reads TGTGCCAGCAGCCAAGGGGCAGGGATAGGGAACTATGGCTACACCTTC.

The J gene is TRBJ1-1, the V gene TRBV27; no firm D call. V gave up 7 bases and J gave up 0 bases, with 15 bases separating them. CDR3 length equals 15 residues. Germline CDR1 MNHEY, CDR2 SMNVEV (reference sequence). This CDR3 reads CASTPNQGVNTEAFF. CDR3 DNA sequence: TGTGCCAGCACCCCGAATCAAGGAGTGAACACTGAAGCTTTCTTT.

The chain uses TRBV7-2 and TRBJ2-3; TRBD2 matches at 13 bases. Germline-derived CDR1 and CDR2 are SGHTA and FQGNSA. V lost 3 bases, J lost 4 bases, and 1 base stayed unmatched. CDR3 length equals 15 residues. CDR3 nucleotide sequence: TGTGCCAGCAGCTTGACTAGCGGGAGGTCAGATACGCAGTATTTT. Translation: CASSLTSGRSDTQYF.

The chain employs TRBV28 and TRBJ1-6; D possibly corresponds to TRBD1 (6 bases). The V gene lost 2 bases and the J gene lost 14 bases, with 19 bases spanning the gap. The CDR3 length is 15 residues. Germline V CDR1 and CDR2: MDHEN, SYDVKM. The CDR3 DNA reads as TGTGCCAGCAGTTTACGAACAGGGAAAACTGGGACCCTCCACTTT. It is translated as CASSLRTGKTGTLHF. Full variable domain (missing parts from reference TRBV28 and TRBJ1-6): DVKVTQSSRYLVKRTGEKVFLECVQDMDHENMFWYRQDPGLGLRLIYFSYDVKMKEKGDIPEGYSVSREKKERFSLILESASTNQTSMYLCASSLRTGKTGTLHFGNGTRLTVT.

The chain uses TRBV6-2 or TRBV6-3 and TRBJ2-6; the D gene is possibly TRBD1 (5 bases). V gave up 2 bases and J gave up 0 bases, with 8 bases separating them. Germline loops: CDR1 MNHEY, CDR2 SVGEGT. This CDR3 contains 16 residues. CDR3 loop: CASSYQGNSGANVLTF. The DNA for the CDR3 is TGTGCCAGCAGTTACCAGGGTAACTCTGGGGCCAACGTCCTGACTTTC.

The chain is built from TRBV18 and TRBJ2-1, with TRBD1 identical over 10 bases. The CDR3 consists of 15 residues. CDR1 is KGHSH and CDR2 is LQKENI in the germline V gene. V dropped 3 bases and J dropped 10; count of bases not matched to a gene: 9. CDR3 in amino acids: CASSPGTGVRQEQFF. CDR3 sequence (DNA): TGTGCCAGCTCACCCGGGACAGGGGTCCGCCAGGAGCAGTTCTTC.

This clone has only one observation. V is TRBV27 and J is TRBJ2-1; the match to TRBD2 covers 9 bases. The CDR3 is made up of 15 amino acids. Trimming at V came to 5 bases and at J to 4 bases, leaving 6 bases not matched to a gene. Germline V lookup: CDR1 MNHEY, CDR2 SMNVEV (reference sequence). This chain's CDR3 is CASSTGTSSYNEQFF. CDR3 nucleotides: TGTGCCAGCAGTACCGGGACTAGCTCTTACAATGAGCAGTTCTTC.

The CDR3 reads CASSFRHSTDTQYF. CDR3 coding DNA: TGTGCCAGCAGCTTCCGACATTCCACAGATACGCAGTATTTT. This chain links TRBV7-2 with TRBJ2-3; the D is unclear. The CDR3 is 14 residues long. Germline-derived CDR1 and CDR2 are SGHTA and FQGNSA. The ends were cut back, 3 bases at V and 2 bases at J, with 9 bases in the middle. Full variable domain (rest looked up from reference TRBV7-2 and TRBJ2-3): GAGVSQSPSNKVTEKGKDVELRCDPISGHTALYWYRQSLGQGLEFLIYFQGNSAPDKSGLPSDRFSAERTGGSVSTLTIQRTQQEDSAVYLCASSFRHSTDTQYFGPGTRLTVL.